Listed below are T cell receptor beta chains from one sample, sequenced in a study of graft-versus-host responses after intestinal transplantation. Here immunoSEQ multiplex PCR was the method, and the copy in TCRdb shows in-frame clones only, minus some. Counted here are about 97,000 clones, around 91% occurring once; the ten biggest clones make up over 0.15%. For these TCRs, the target antigens are not known. Sequencing was performed on unstimulated CD4+ T cells sorted from spleen or lymph node cells, taken before transplant. The receptors originated from a human donor who was the organ donor for an intestinal transplant. CDR3s include the opening cysteine and the closing phenylalanine or tryptophan. The D gene is left open where the match is weak. A clone size is listed for some rows: how often the clone was seen (once, few, many), or a class if it is expanded.

V gene: TRBV6-1; D gene: NA; clone size: NA; J gene: TRBJ1-2; CDR3 protein: CASRGHRTSVYGYTF; CDR3 DNA: TGTGCCAGCCGGGGACATCGGACAAGCGTCTATGGCTACACCTTC
V gene: TRBV7-2; D gene: NA; clone size: NA; J gene: TRBJ1-4; CDR3 protein: CASSSGRREKLFF; CDR3 DNA: TGTGCCAGCAGCTCCGGACGGAGGGAAAAACTGTTTTTT
V gene: TRBV5-5; D gene: NA; clone size: NA; J gene: TRBJ1-3; CDR3 protein: CASSLPGNTIYF; CDR3 DNA: TGTGCCAGCAGCCTCCCTGGAAACACCATATATTTT
V gene: TRBV5-1; D gene: NA; clone size: NA; J gene: TRBJ2-7; CDR3 protein: CASRRGGYEQYF; CDR3 DNA: TGCGCCAGCAGACGGGGAGGCTACGAGCAGTACTTC
V gene: TRBV6-6; D gene: TRBD1; clone size: NA; J gene: TRBJ1-5; CDR3 protein: CASSARLRGTQPQHF; CDR3 DNA: TGTGCCAGCAGTGCACGCCTCAGGGGGACTCAGCCCCAGCATTTT
V gene: TRBV15; D gene: NA; clone size: NA; J gene: TRBJ1-1; CDR3 protein: CATSRAQGRAFF; CDR3 DNA: TGTGCCACCAGCAGAGCACAGGGAAGGGCTTTCTTT
V gene: TRBV30; D gene: NA; clone size: few; J gene: TRBJ1-5; CDR3 protein: CAWSRSGRQPQHF; CDR3 DNA: TGTGCCTGGAGTCGCTCAGGGCGTCAGCCCCAGCATTTT
V gene: TRBV5-1; D gene: NA; clone size: NA; J gene: TRBJ2-3; CDR3 protein: CASSARSTGTSTDTQYF; CDR3 DNA: TGCGCCAGCAGCGCAAGGTCGACAGGGACTAGCACAGATACGCAGTATTTT
V gene: TRBV30; D gene: NA; clone size: once; J gene: TRBJ2-1; CDR3 protein: CAWRVRGPREFF; CDR3 DNA: TGTGCCTGGAGGGTCAGGGGCCCAAGAGAGTTCTTC
V gene: TRBV2; D gene: NA; clone size: NA; J gene: TRBJ2-6; CDR3 protein: CASSLSRGRGSGANVLTF; CDR3 DNA: TGTGCCAGCAGCCTTTCCAGGGGTCGGGGCTCTGGGGCCAACGTCCTGACTTTC
V gene: TRBV5-6; D gene: TRBD1; clone size: NA; J gene: TRBJ1-3; CDR3 protein: CASSFGQGGGNTIYF; CDR3 DNA: TGTGCCAGCAGCTTTGGACAGGGCGGTGGAAACACCATATATTTT
V gene: TRBV7-9; D gene: NA; clone size: NA; J gene: TRBJ2-5; CDR3 protein: CASSLGGPGQETQYF; CDR3 DNA: TGTGCCAGCAGCTTAGGGGGGCCGGGGCAAGAGACCCAGTACTTC
V gene: TRBV7-2; D gene: NA; clone size: NA; J gene: TRBJ1-6; CDR3 protein: CASSLVVGSSPLHF; CDR3 DNA: TGTGCCAGCAGCTTAGTTGTCGGGTCATCACCCCTCCACTTT
V gene: TRBV5-6; D gene: TRBD1; clone size: NA; J gene: TRBJ2-7; CDR3 protein: CASSPTGKNYEQYF; CDR3 DNA: TGTGCCAGCAGCCCGACAGGGAAAAACTACGAGCAGTACTTC
V gene: TRBV7-6; D gene: NA; clone size: once; J gene: TRBJ2-2; CDR3 protein: CASSSRGNTGELFF; CDR3 DNA: TGTGCCAGCAGCTCCAGGGGTAACACCGGGGAGCTGTTTTTT
V gene: TRBV29-1; D gene: NA; clone size: NA; J gene: TRBJ2-5; CDR3 protein: CSVVLETQYF; CDR3 DNA: TGCAGCGTTGTTCTGGAGACCCAGTACTTC
V gene: TRBV4-1; D gene: NA; clone size: NA; J gene: TRBJ2-7; CDR3 protein: CASSQPTGAYEQYF; CDR3 DNA: TGCGCCAGCAGCCAACCTACAGGCGCCTACGAGCAGTACTTC
V gene: TRBV19; D gene: TRBD1; clone size: few; J gene: TRBJ1-2; CDR3 protein: CASSTKIWTGAYGYTF; CDR3 DNA: TGTGCCAGTAGTACCAAGATCTGGACAGGCGCCTATGGCTACACCTTC
V gene: TRBV7-2; D gene: TRBD1; clone size: NA; J gene: TRBJ2-1; CDR3 protein: CASSSSSGQFTYNEQFF; CDR3 DNA: TGTGCCAGCAGCTCCTCATCGGGACAGTTCACCTACAATGAGCAGTTCTTC
V gene: TRBV2; D gene: NA; clone size: NA; J gene: TRBJ2-7; CDR3 protein: CASSEEGSSYEQYF; CDR3 DNA: TGTGCCAGCAGTGAAGAAGGGAGCTCCTACGAGCAGTACTTC
V gene: TRBV4-1; D gene: NA; clone size: NA; J gene: TRBJ1-1; CDR3 protein: CASSQDWATEAFF; CDR3 DNA: TGCGCCAGCAGCCAAGATTGGGCCACTGAAGCTTTCTTT
V gene: TRBV9; D gene: NA; clone size: NA; J gene: TRBJ2-5; CDR3 protein: CASSEQGAGTQYF; CDR3 DNA: TGTGCCAGCAGCGAACAGGGTGCCGGAACCCAGTACTTC
V gene: TRBV5-6; D gene: NA; clone size: NA; J gene: TRBJ1-6; CDR3 protein: CASSGPGSSYNSPLHF; CDR3 DNA: TGTGCCAGCAGCGGTCCGGGAAGCTCCTATAATTCACCCCTCCACTTT
V gene: TRBV30; D gene: NA; clone size: once; J gene: TRBJ1-5; CDR3 protein: CAWSSDSNQPQHF; CDR3 DNA: TGTGCCTGGAGTAGCGATAGCAATCAGCCCCAGCATTTT
V gene: TRBV11-1; D gene: NA; clone size: NA; J gene: TRBJ2-1; CDR3 protein: CASSRQYNEQFF; CDR3 DNA: TGTGCCAGCAGCCGACAGTACAATGAGCAGTTCTTC
V gene: TRBV7-2; D gene: NA; clone size: few; J gene: TRBJ1-4; CDR3 protein: CASRSQEEKLFF; CDR3 DNA: TGTGCTAGTAGGTCCCAGGAAGAAAAACTGTTTTTT
V gene: TRBV4-2; D gene: TRBD1; clone size: NA; J gene: TRBJ1-3; CDR3 protein: CASSPSTGVGNTIYF; CDR3 DNA: TGTGCCAGCAGCCCCTCGACAGGGGTCGGAAACACCATATATTTT
V gene: TRBV7-2; D gene: NA; clone size: NA; J gene: TRBJ2-3; CDR3 protein: CASSSGRGHSTDTQYF; CDR3 DNA: TGTGCCAGCAGCTCCGGCAGGGGCCATAGCACAGATACGCAGTATTTT
V gene: TRBV5-1; D gene: TRBD2; clone size: NA; J gene: TRBJ2-3; CDR3 protein: CASSQGSGGSGDTQYF; CDR3 DNA: TGCGCCAGCAGTCAGGGGAGCGGGGGTTCTGGAGATACGCAGTATTTT
V gene: TRBV29-1; D gene: TRBD1; clone size: once; J gene: TRBJ1-2; CDR3 protein: CSVLEMDRVGGYTF; CDR3 DNA: TGCAGCGTCTTAGAAATGGACAGGGTGGGTGGCTACACCTTC
V gene: TRBV7-9; D gene: TRBD1; clone size: NA; J gene: TRBJ1-2; CDR3 protein: CASSPRTGGLSYGYTF; CDR3 DNA: TGTGCCAGCAGCCCAAGGACAGGGGGGCTCAGCTATGGCTACACCTTC
V gene: TRBV4-1; D gene: TRBD1; clone size: once; J gene: TRBJ1-1; CDR3 protein: CASSTTGGGLNTEAFF; CDR3 DNA: TGCGCCAGCAGCACGACAGGGGGCGGCTTGAACACTGAAGCTTTCTTT
V gene: TRBV18; D gene: TRBD1; clone size: NA; J gene: TRBJ1-5; CDR3 protein: CASSPGQGFQPQHF; CDR3 DNA: TGTGCCAGCTCACCAGGACAGGGCTTTCAGCCCCAGCATTTT
V gene: TRBV29-1; D gene: NA; clone size: NA; J gene: TRBJ1-1; CDR3 protein: CSVEVGRVSLNTEAFF; CDR3 DNA: TGCAGCGTTGAGGTCGGCAGGGTATCATTGAACACTGAAGCTTTCTTT
V gene: TRBV6-5; D gene: TRBD1; clone size: few; J gene: TRBJ1-1; CDR3 protein: CASSKNRGRGTEAFF; CDR3 DNA: TGTGCCAGCAGCAAGAACAGGGGGAGGGGCACTGAAGCTTTCTTT
V gene: TRBV10-3; D gene: NA; clone size: once; J gene: TRBJ2-5; CDR3 protein: CAISPLGGQETQYF; CDR3 DNA: TGTGCCATCAGCCCGCTAGGGGGCCAAGAGACCCAGTACTTC
V gene: TRBV7-2; D gene: TRBD2; clone size: NA; J gene: TRBJ2-1; CDR3 protein: CASSNRTSSYNEQFF; CDR3 DNA: TGTGCCAGCAGCAATAGGACTAGCTCCTACAATGAGCAGTTCTTC
V gene: TRBV6-5; D gene: NA; clone size: NA; J gene: TRBJ1-6; CDR3 protein: CASREALSNSPLHF; CDR3 DNA: TGTGCCAGCAGAGAGGCGCTGTCCAATTCACCCCTCCACTTT
V gene: TRBV4-3; D gene: NA; clone size: NA; J gene: TRBJ1-1; CDR3 protein: CASSQVISLEAFF; CDR3 DNA: TGCGCCAGCAGCCAAGTAATTTCCCTTGAAGCTTTCTTT
V gene: TRBV4-2; D gene: TRBD2; clone size: NA; J gene: TRBJ2-4; CDR3 protein: CASSQDFGTKRDQYF; CDR3 DNA: TGTGCCAGCAGCCAAGATTTCGGGACTAAAAGGGATCAGTACTTC
V gene: TRBV15; D gene: NA; clone size: NA; J gene: TRBJ2-7; CDR3 protein: CATSGLLGSHYEQYF; CDR3 DNA: TGTGCCACCAGCGGACTCTTGGGATCTCACTACGAGCAGTACTTC
V gene: TRBV5-1; D gene: TRBD2; clone size: NA; J gene: TRBJ2-7; CDR3 protein: CASSTSGGAYEQYF; CDR3 DNA: TGCGCCAGCAGCACTAGCGGGGGGGCCTACGAGCAGTACTTC
V gene: TRBV6-5; D gene: NA; clone size: NA; J gene: TRBJ1-2; CDR3 protein: CASSYITDLLMGGYTF; CDR3 DNA: TGTGCCAGCAGTTACATCACAGACCTCCTTATGGGTGGCTACACCTTC
V gene: TRBV5-6; D gene: NA; clone size: NA; J gene: TRBJ1-2; CDR3 protein: CASSLKTAYGYTF; CDR3 DNA: TGTGCCAGCAGCTTGAAAACAGCTTATGGCTACACCTTC
V gene: TRBV6-6; D gene: TRBD1; clone size: few; J gene: TRBJ1-2; CDR3 protein: CASIRQGVNYGYTF; CDR3 DNA: TGTGCCAGCATCCGACAGGGAGTTAACTATGGCTACACCTTC
V gene: TRBV5-6; D gene: TRBD2; clone size: NA; J gene: TRBJ2-7; CDR3 protein: CASMTSGGAYEQYF; CDR3 DNA: TGTGCCAGCATGACTAGCGGGGGGGCCTACGAGCAGTACTTC
V gene: TRBV10-2; D gene: TRBD2; clone size: NA; J gene: TRBJ2-5; CDR3 protein: CASSERRGADHETQYF; CDR3 DNA: TGCGCCAGCAGTGAAAGGCGGGGGGCGGATCACGAGACCCAGTACTTC
V gene: TRBV18; D gene: NA; clone size: once; J gene: TRBJ2-3; CDR3 protein: CASSQRQGGQYF; CDR3 DNA: TGTGCCAGCTCACAGAGACAGGGAGGGCAGTATTTT
V gene: TRBV5-6; D gene: TRBD1; clone size: NA; J gene: TRBJ1-5; CDR3 protein: CASSLAGQGSQPQHF; CDR3 DNA: TGTGCCAGCAGCTTGGCGGGACAGGGTTCCCAGCCCCAGCATTTT
V gene: TRBV19; D gene: TRBD1; clone size: NA; J gene: TRBJ2-2; CDR3 protein: CASSIVGQGNTGELFF; CDR3 DNA: TGTGCCAGTAGTATCGTGGGACAGGGGAACACCGGGGAGCTGTTTTTT
V gene: TRBV6-5; D gene: NA; clone size: once; J gene: TRBJ2-2; CDR3 protein: CASRPEPGSGELFF; CDR3 DNA: TGTGCCAGCAGGCCCGAACCAGGATCCGGGGAGCTGTTTTTT